This T cell receptor (beta chain) derives from a study of PD-L1 blockade in urothelial cancer. Produced via immunoSEQ multiplex PCR; TCRdb's table is partial and in-frame only. The data show about 44,000 clones, about 89% seen once. Time point specified: peripheral blood 6 weeks after treatment start. Sample contribution per patient ranged from 1 to 8, covering pretreatment and on-treatment. Germline CDR1 is SGHRS and CDR2 is YFSETQ. Trimming took 0 bases from V and 6 from J; bases not matched to a gene: 9. This CDR3 spans 16 amino acids. V gene TRBV5-1 combines with J gene TRBJ2-3; TRBD2 aligns across 8 bases. The receptor was derived from a man between 65 and 85 years old with urothelial cancer. The sequenced sample was PBMCs, obtained around atezolizumab (anti-PD-L1) treatment. The CDR3 spells CASSLDSSGLADTQYF. CDR3 DNA sequence: TGCGCCAGCAGCTTGGATTCTAGCGGGTTAGCGGATACGCAGTATTTT.